This T cell receptor (beta chain) was observed in a study of CD8 T cell repertoires and HIV-1 epitope variants (dated by TCRdb to 2018 to 2021). Turning to the overall study: Twenty-five peptides representing autologous and known Gag and Nef epitope variants were each used to stimulate T cells in separate culture wells. Among the control conditions were a peptide pool of CMV, EBV and flu, the Ebola AY9 epitope serving as a negative control, and a well with no peptide. The epitopes tested covered three Gag epitope families plus Nef HW9 and YT9. T cells were enriched using the EasySep Human T Cell Enrichment Kit and were co-cultured with equal numbers of autologous T cell-negative cells serving as antigen-presenting cells. Cultures were maintained for around 11 days in IMDM with gentamicin, and half-media changes adding IL-2, IL-7 and IL-15 were performed on days 3 and 7. A 1M T cell aliquot was kept as an uncultured baseline condition, separate from the approximately 80 T cell cultures. A total of some 83 T cell cultures were run, with each culture condition done in triplicate except for one peptide, which was done in duplicate. The study at large found these results: The assay identified only TCR beta chains and indicated proliferation to antigen, not T cell function or cytokine profile. Roughly 5 clonotypes recognized the Nef KF9 family and one the HW9 family, with no responses to the TAALDMSHF plasma variant. Eight to ten antigen-specific TCR beta clonotypes were identified, and about 6 of them appeared cross-reactive for autologous or known escape epitope variants.

Sequencing of TCR beta CDR3 regions was done on the immunoSEQ platform at survey depth. The QIAamp DNA micro kit was used to extract genomic DNA from every cultured and uncultured CD8+ T cell population. The study's processing was this. Any sample with under 5,000 productive reads was excluded, and this exclusion removed about 6.5% of the roughly 75 cultures stimulated with HIV peptides. Sequences were trimmed to CDR3 by a MANAFEST web app, and nonproductive sequences, CDR3s under 5 amino acids, and sequences not starting with C or ending with F/W were removed. To count as antigen-specific, a clonotype had to be expanded in at least 2 of 3 replicates compared with the no-peptide control at FDR 0.01, and only within one epitope family. In addition, a specific clonotype needed a frequency at least fivefold higher than in wells stimulated with peptides from other epitope families. Held by TCRdb, this immuneACCESS table contains in-frame sequences only and omits some clones. Under half of the omission traces to an unresolved V gene where checked; the cause of the rest is unknown. V and J calls and clone size follow that table, whereas D and trimming were derived from the DNA. The sample includes over 90,000 clones, with 60% to 80% observed a single time. Clones ranked in the top ten supply approximately 24% of the sample.

The EasySep Human CD8+ T Cell Enrichment Kit was used on day 10 to isolate CD8+ T cells from every culture. A note on this clone: Its binding antigen is unknown. A junction end diverges from the germline sequence, so it may reflect a read error.

The CDR1 and CDR2 encoded by the germline V gene (reference sequence) are SSHAT and FNYEAQ. The CDR3 numbers 19 residues from cysteine through phenylalanine. Just CDR3 DNA is preserved here, 57 bases in frame from base 1. Specimen: uncultured baseline CD8+ T cells from peripheral blood mononuclear cells (PBMCs). This chain is built from TRBV7-7 and TRBJ2-5, with 7 middle bases fitting TRBD2. The receptor was isolated from a male donor with HIV. In nucleotide form, the sequence is TGTGCTAGCAGCTTAGGGCCCCCTTTCTTGCGGGAGAATGTGGAGACCCAGTACTTC. Its protein reads: CASSLGPPFLRENVETQYF.